These T cell receptor beta chains were read from a single sample in a study of early T cells in non-severe SARS-CoV-2 infection. TCRdb reprocessed the 5' RACE reads via MiXCR and lists one record per CDR3 protein. The data show some 46,000 distinct CDR3 sequences, under 7.5% seen once. Sequences were derived from whole blood, sampled at baseline. These receptors all stem from an adult who was a healthcare worker with PCR-confirmed SARS-CoV-2 infection or an uninfected control (not recorded which). Both conserved end residues are part of each CDR3. D genes are given only for firm matches. Clone size is not always given. Where it is, it says once, few, many or a class for expanded clones.

clone size: NA; V gene: TRBV15; D gene: NA; J gene: TRBJ1-4; CDR3 DNA: TGTGCCACCAGCAGAGATCTCGGGGGGCGCCGAGAAAAACTGTTTTTT; CDR3 protein: CATSRDLGGRREKLFF
clone size: many; V gene: TRBV6-5; D gene: NA; J gene: TRBJ2-2; CDR3 DNA: TGTGCCAGCAGCTTCAGCGGACCCGGGGAGCTGTTTTTT; CDR3 protein: CASSFSGPGELFF
clone size: few; V gene: TRBV6-6; D gene: TRBD1; J gene: TRBJ2-7; CDR3 DNA: TGTGCCAGCAGTTACGGACAGGAGGCCTACGAGCAGTACTTC; CDR3 protein: CASSYGQEAYEQYF
clone size: NA; V gene: TRBV25-1; D gene: NA; J gene: TRBJ2-7; CDR3 DNA: TGTGCCAGCAGGGATGGACCACCCCGCTACGAGCAGTACTTC; CDR3 protein: CASRDGPPRYEQYF
clone size: few; V gene: TRBV2; D gene: NA; J gene: TRBJ1-3; CDR3 DNA: TGTGCCAGCAGTGGATCCGGAAACACCATATATTTT; CDR3 protein: CASSGSGNTIYF
clone size: many; V gene: TRBV6-6; D gene: NA; J gene: TRBJ1-5; CDR3 DNA: TGTGCCAGCAGGGCGGTGAGTAATCAGCCCCAGCATTTT; CDR3 protein: CASRAVSNQPQHF
clone size: NA; V gene: TRBV4-2; D gene: NA; J gene: TRBJ2-2; CDR3 DNA: TGTGCCAGCAGCCAAGTATCCGGAGGACTGTATTTT; CDR3 protein: CASSQVSGGLYF
clone size: many; V gene: TRBV14; D gene: TRBD1; J gene: TRBJ2-1; CDR3 DNA: TGTGCCAGCAGCCAAGATCACGGCCAGGGGGCCTTCAATGAGCAGTTCTTC; CDR3 protein: CASSQDHGQGAFNEQFF
clone size: few; V gene: TRBV11-2; D gene: TRBD1; J gene: TRBJ2-1; CDR3 DNA: TGTGCCAGCACTTCTGACAGGGGCATATCCAATGAGCAGTTCTTC; CDR3 protein: CASTSDRGISNEQFF
clone size: few; V gene: TRBV4-2; D gene: TRBD2; J gene: TRBJ2-3; CDR3 DNA: TGTGCCAGCAGCCAAGAATTGGGTAGGCGGGGGGCCTTAAATACGCAGTATTTT; CDR3 protein: CASSQELGRRGALNTQYF
clone size: many; V gene: TRBV10-2; D gene: TRBD2; J gene: TRBJ2-1; CDR3 DNA: TGCGCCAGCAGTGAGCCTAGCGGGTTGGGGAGCTCCTACAATGAGCAGTTCTTC; CDR3 protein: CASSEPSGLGSSYNEQFF